The 8 T cell receptor beta chains presented below share a single source sample, sequenced in a study of control samples from healthy donors and cancer patients. Using immunoSEQ multiplex PCR, the repertoire was profiled, and TCRdb retains in-frame clones only, with some absent. The sample lists 140,000 or so clones; 80% to 95% were seen once. Sequencing input: blood. The receptors were gathered from a man younger than 45 in good health.

This clone has more than one count but fewer than ten. The V call is TRBV9, the J call TRBJ1-5, with D hard to call. Germline CDR1 reads SGDLS; CDR2 reads YYNGEE. V dropped 2 bases and J dropped 6 bases, with 12 bases sitting between them. The CDR3 has 14 amino acids. The CDR3 region is CASSVGRTSQPQHF. The CDR3 DNA is TGTGCCAGCAGCGTGGGCAGGACGAGTCAGCCCCAGCATTTT.

The chain joins TRBV5-1 to TRBJ2-7; 7 nucleotides agree with TRBD1. Germline-derived CDR1 and CDR2 are SGHRS and YFSETQ. The trim removed 0 bases at V and 0 bases at J, leaving 9 bases unmatched. This CDR3 region has 17 residues. The CDR3 bases are TGCGCCAGCAGCTTGGCCCGCATGGACAGGAGCTCCTACGAGCAGTACTTC. The encoded protein is CASSLARMDRSSYEQYF.

The CDR3 reads CAPSERASGGSTGELFF. CDR3 nucleotide sequence: TGCGCCCCCAGCGAAAGGGCTAGCGGGGGGAGCACCGGGGAGCTGTTTTTT. This sequence joins TRBV5-1 and TRBJ2-2, with 11 bases lining up with TRBD2. The CDR3 has 17 residues. Trimming at V came to 10 bases and at J to 4 bases, leaving 15 bases not matched to a gene. Germline loops: CDR1 SGHRS, CDR2 YFSETQ.

This chain links TRBV28 with TRBJ1-2, with D unclear. This CDR3 spans 12 amino acids. In germline, CDR1 is MDHEN, CDR2 SYDVKM. Trimming left V 4 bases short and J 8 bases short, with 11 bases between. The CDR3 spells CASSSRGDGYTF. CDR3 in DNA: TGTGCCAGCAGTTCCCGGGGTGACGGCTACACCTTC.

The CDR3 reads CASRGSWNTEAFF. CDR3 bases: TGCGCCAGCAGGGGGTCCTGGAACACTGAAGCTTTCTTT. The genes are TRBV10-1 and TRBJ1-1, with D unclear. Germline assignment: CDR1 WNHNN and CDR2 SYGVQD (reference sequence). The CDR3 is 13 residues long. Between the trimmed V and J ends, which lost 6 bases and 1 base, there was a span of 9 bases.

The J gene is TRBJ1-1, the V gene TRBV4-1; D not certain. CDR3 length equals 13 residues. Trimming took off 0 bases at V and 6 bases at J, with 8 bases between the two ends. CDR1 and CDR2 from the germline V gene are MGHRA and YSYEKL. The CDR3 reads CASSQEKGSEAFF. Here the CDR3 DNA reads TGCGCCAGCAGCCAAGAAAAGGGCTCTGAAGCTTTCTTT.

V and J are TRBV5-1 and TRBJ1-2; D remains ambiguous. The CDR3 totals 13 residues. The germline V and J ends were trimmed by 3 bases and 5 bases, with 11 bases remaining between them. CDR1 and CDR2 from the germline V gene are SGHRS and YFSETQ. The CDR3, as DNA: TGCGCCAGCAGCTCCAAAGACGGTTATGGCTACACCTTC. Amino acid sequence: CASSSKDGYGYTF.

The chain combines TRBV2 with TRBJ2-3; 7 nucleotides line up with TRBD1. J was trimmed by 3 bases and V by 4 bases; bases with no gene match: 4. The germline V gene has CDR1 SNHLY and CDR2 FYNNEI. CDR3 size: 14 residues. The CDR3 nucleotides are TGTGCCAGCAGTGCCGGGACAGAAACAGATACGCAGTATTTT. Encoded protein: CASSAGTETDTQYF. The full variable domain, its missing parts supplied by reference TRBV2 and TRBJ2-3, is EPEVTQTPSHQVTQMGQEVILRCVPISNHLYFYWYRQILGQKVEFLVSFYNNEISEKSEIFDDQFSVERPDGSNFTLKIRSTKLEDSAMYFCASSAGTETDTQYFGPGTRLTVL.